A single sample is the source of the 31 T cell receptor beta chains below, sequenced in a study of T-cell memory formation after mild COVID-19. From the 5' RACE reads, TCRdb called clonotypes with MiXCR, one entry per CDR3 protein. This sample has roughly 370,000 distinct CDR3 sequences, with approximately 15% found just once. Sequenced sample: PBMCs or a T cell subset sorted from them (not recorded which). Every receptor here comes from a man between 18 and 35 years old who had mild COVID-19 (a few samples of this study predate the infection). Cell type and time point are not known.

The chain joins TRBV10-3 to TRBJ1-1; D remains unclear. The CDR3 length is 13 residues. V lost 0 bases and J lost 5, with 7 bases in between. Germline loops: CDR1 ENHRY, CDR2 SYGVKD. DNA for the CDR3: TGTGCCATCAGTGAGTCGATGGGGACTGAAGCTTTCTTT. This codes for CAISESMGTEAFF.

The chain joins TRBV7-6 to TRBJ2-3; D tentatively fits TRBD1 or TRBD2 (5 bases each). The CDR3 runs 15 residues. The germline V and J ends were trimmed by 6 bases and 4 bases, with 17 bases remaining between them. Germline CDR1 reads SGHVS; CDR2 reads FNYEAQ. The CDR3 spells CASRAGAWRADTQYF. The CDR3 DNA reads as TGTGCCAGCAGAGCCGGGGCCTGGCGGGCAGATACGCAGTATTTT. Full variable domain (remainder filled in from reference TRBV7-6 and TRBJ2-3): GAGVSQSPRYKVTKRGQDVALRCDPISGHVSLYWYRQALGQGPEFLTYFNYEAQQDKSGLPNDRFSAERPEGSISTLTIQRTEQRDSAMYRCASRAGAWRADTQYFGPGTRLTVL.

This chain uses TRBV5-1 with TRBJ2-3; maybe TRBD1 (5 bases). CDR1 is SGHRS and CDR2 is YFSETQ in the germline V gene. The CDR3 runs to 19 residues. V shed 3 bases and J shed 6 bases, with 29 bases lying between them. CDR3 coding DNA: TGCGCCAGCAGCTATCTTGGTAGGGGCGTTTCTCTCAAGCCCGATACGCAGTATTTT. Translating gives CASSYLGRGVSLKPDTQYF. Together with reference TRBV5-1 and TRBJ2-3, the CDR3 gives the full variable domain: KAGVTQTPRYLIKTRGQQVTLSCSPISGHRSVSWYQQTPGQGLQFLFEYFSETQRNKGNFPGRFSGRQFSNSRSEMNVSTLELGDSALYLCASSYLGRGVSLKPDTQYFGPGTRLTVL.

Ten or more counts support this clonotype. The V gene is TRBV4-1, the J gene TRBJ1-5; the D gene is possibly TRBD1 (5 bases). V dropped 2 bases and J dropped 3 bases, with 8 bases sitting between them. Germline values: CDR1 MGHRA, CDR2 YSYEKL. The length of the CDR3 is 14 residues. The CDR3 DNA reads as TGCGCCAGCAGCCAAACAGGCAACAATCAGCCCCAGCATTTT. Its translation is CASSQTGNNQPQHF.

This clonotype was counted a few times. V is TRBV6-1 and J is TRBJ2-5, with unresolved D. The V end lost 3 bases, the J end lost 0 bases, and 5 bases lay between the germline ends. Germline values: CDR1 MNHNS, CDR2 SASEGT. The CDR3 is made up of 13 amino acids. CDR3 sequence (DNA): TGTGCCAGCAGTGAGATGCACCAAGAGACCCAGTACTTC. Amino acids: CASSEMHQETQYF.

Only a few counts were recorded for this clonotype. The rearrangement links TRBV4-3 to TRBJ2-6; D ambiguous. The CDR3 contains 15 residues. Germline V gene sequence: CDR1 LGHNA, CDR2 YSLEER. Trimming shortened V by 2 bases and J by 0 bases, and 5 bases separated the two germline ends. The CDR3 protein is CASSQLRSGANVLTF. The CDR3 nucleotides read TGCGCCAGCAGCCAACTTCGCTCTGGGGCCAACGTCCTGACTTTC.

V is TRBV6-2 or TRBV6-3 and J is TRBJ1-1; 9 nucleotides match TRBD1. Germline loops: CDR1 MNHEY, CDR2 SVGEGT. CDR3 size: 15 residues. V was pared by 2 bases and J by 1 base, with 2 bases of the junction left unmatched. The CDR3 DNA reads TGTGCCAGCAGTTACCCGACAGGGGGGAACACTGAAGCTTTCTTT. Its protein is CASSYPTGGNTEAFF.

The chain recombines TRBV29-1 with TRBJ1-1, with 7 positions matching TRBD1. The junction had 12 bases not matched to a gene; V was cut back by 4 bases and J by 1 base. The germline gives CDR1 SQVTM, CDR2 ANQGSEA. The CDR3 spans 16 residues. CDR3: CSVVRFPGGPNTEAFF. The CDR3 nucleotides are TGCAGCGTTGTGAGGTTCCCAGGGGGACCGAACACTGAAGCTTTCTTT.

This clonotype was found a few times. The rearrangement links TRBV6-1 to TRBJ1-4; D perhaps matches TRBD1 (5 bases). Germline CDR1 reads MNHNS; CDR2 reads SASEGT. The CDR3 is 13 amino acids. V was clipped by 4 bases and J by 7 bases, with 10 bases between them. The CDR3 nucleotides are TGTGCCAGCAGTGTAGGGACGGGTGAAAAACTGTTTTTT. This codes for CASSVGTGEKLFF.

This chain uses TRBV4-1 with TRBJ2-3; D ambiguous. The CDR3 runs 18 residues. Trimming removed 0 bases from V and 2 bases from J, with 18 bases in between. Germline V lookup: CDR1 MGHRA, CDR2 YSYEKL. CDR3: CASSQDKDSPASTDTQYF. The CDR3 DNA is TGCGCCAGCAGCCAAGATAAGGATTCTCCGGCCTCCACAGATACGCAGTATTTT.

This clonotype was seen a handful of times. V usage is TRBV4-3 and J usage is TRBJ1-2; TRBD1 matches at 9 bases. This CDR3 comprises 15 residues. Germline V lookup: CDR1 LGHNA, CDR2 YSLEER. Losses at the gene ends were 3 bases for V and 8 bases for J; bases not matched to a gene: 10. This CDR3 reads CASSHQGQGVRGYTF. The CDR3 DNA reads as TGCGCCAGCAGCCATCAGGGACAGGGTGTGCGGGGCTACACCTTC.

The chain combines TRBV7-6 with TRBJ2-1; D is possibly TRBD2 (6 bases). The CDR3 extends over 15 amino acids. CDR1 and CDR2 from the germline V gene are SGHVS and FNYEAQ. Trimming cost V 5 bases and J 8 bases, with 19 bases left between them. The CDR3 DNA reads as TGTGCCAGCAGCCCACGGACGACTAGATGGGATGAGCAGTTCTTC. Protein: CASSPRTTRWDEQFF.

This clonotype was picked up many times. The rearrangement links TRBV5-4 to TRBJ2-4; TRBD1 agrees at 11 bases. The germline gives CDR1 SGHNT, CDR2 YYREEE (reference sequence). The V segment lost 4 bases and the J segment 5 bases; nucleotides outside the gene matches: 2. The CDR3 totals 14 residues. The DNA of the CDR3 is TGTGCCAGCAGCCTGGGACAGGGGGAAAACATTCAGTACTTC. Protein product: CASSLGQGENIQYF. The full variable domain, rest sourced from reference TRBV5-4 and TRBJ2-4, is ETGVTQSPTHLIKTRGQQVTLRCSSQSGHNTVSWYQQALGQGPQFIFQYYREEENGRGNFPPRFSGLQFPNYSSELNVNALELDDSALYLCASSLGQGENIQYFGAGTRLSVL.

This clonotype was detected only a few times. The rearrangement uses TRBV9 and TRBJ2-5; D is possibly TRBD1 or TRBD2 (5 bases each). The V gene's germline CDR1 is SGDLS and CDR2 YYNGEE. Deletions cut 3 bases from V and 4 bases from J, with 13 bases between. CDR3 length: 14 amino acids. The CDR3 region is CASSDGTMRETQYF. The CDR3 nucleotides read TGTGCCAGCAGCGACGGGACGATGCGAGAGACCCAGTACTTC.

This clonotype was detected once. The rearrangement joins TRBV7-9 to TRBJ1-2; no firm D call. In germline, CDR1 is SEHNR, CDR2 FQNEAQ (reference sequence). Trimming left V 10 bases short and J 0 bases short, with 15 bases between. This CDR3 has 14 residues. The CDR3 coding sequence is TGTGCCATCCTACCCACAGTGGCTAACTATGGCTACACCTTC. Translated: CAILPTVANYGYTF.

The chain recombines TRBV29-1 with TRBJ2-2; D gene unclear. CDR1 and CDR2 from the germline V gene are SQVTM and ANQGSEA. The CDR3 loop spans 14 amino acids. Trimming left V 0 bases short and J 4 bases short, with 9 bases between. CDR3 region: CSVEDPRRTGELFF. In nucleotides, the CDR3 is TGCAGCGTTGAAGATCCCAGGCGCACCGGGGAGCTGTTTTTT.

This clonotype was recorded many times. The chain carries TRBV5-1 and TRBJ1-5, with a possible D match to TRBD1 (6 bases). In germline, CDR1 is SGHRS, CDR2 YFSETQ. The CDR3 has 15 amino acids. V shed 0 bases and J shed 0 bases, with 7 bases lying between them. The CDR3 nucleotides are TGCGCCAGCAGCTTGGGGACAGTTAGCAATCAGCCCCAGCATTTT. Protein product: CASSLGTVSNQPQHF.

Here the CDR3 DNA reads TGCAGTGCTTCGGCGGGGAGATACAATGAGCAGTTCTTC. It yields the protein CSASAGRYNEQFF. V gene TRBV20-1 combines with J gene TRBJ2-1, with D possibly TRBD2 on 6 matching bases. Trimming stripped 5 bases from V and 4 bases from J, with 12 bases between. From germline, CDR1 is DFQATT and CDR2 SNEGSKA (reference sequence). The CDR3 loop spans 13 amino acids.

This chain joins TRBV19 and TRBJ2-7; TRBD2 matches at 10 bases. The V gene end was trimmed by 4 bases and the J gene end by 0 bases; junction bases not matched to a gene: 3. From germline, CDR1 is LNHDA and CDR2 SQIVND (reference sequence). The CDR3 covers 15 residues. The CDR3 DNA follows: TGTGCCAGTAGTAGTAGCGGGGGGATCTCCTACGAGCAGTACTTC. Translation gives CASSSSGGISYEQYF.

The gene calls are TRBV19 and TRBJ2-1; 13 bases align to TRBD2. The CDR3 consists of 16 residues. Germline values: CDR1 LNHDA, CDR2 SQIVND (reference sequence). The V gene end was trimmed by 9 bases and the J gene end by 9 bases; junction bases not matched to a gene: 14. CDR3 nucleotides: TGTGCCAGCCAGGGGACTAGCGGGGCGGTTGATAGTGAGCAGTTCTTC. It specifies CASQGTSGAVDSEQFF.

This clonotype came up many times. The chain is built from TRBV20-1 and TRBJ2-7; possible D gene TRBD2, 5 bases. CDR1 is DFQATT, CDR2 SNEGSKA, per germline (reference sequence). The CDR3 runs to 14 residues. The ends were cut back, 6 bases at V and 3 bases at J, with 18 bases in the middle. This CDR3 is CSATDGPGDYEQYV. In DNA, the CDR3 is TGCAGTGCCACGGACGGACCCGGGGACTACGAGCAGTACGTC.

At least ten counts were recorded for this clonotype. This sequence joins TRBV28 and TRBJ2-1; D perhaps matches TRBD1 (6 bases). V shed 5 bases and J shed 7 bases, with 12 bases lying between them. The CDR3 loop spans 13 amino acids. From germline, CDR1 is MDHEN and CDR2 SYDVKM. CDR3 loop: CASSTGTGNEQFF. CDR3 bases: TGTGCCAGCAGTACCGGAACAGGGAATGAGCAGTTCTTC.

This clonotype appeared a few times. V is TRBV7-2 and J is TRBJ1-4; 7 positions agree with TRBD1. Germline CDR1 SGHTA, CDR2 FQGNSA. V was pared by 5 bases and J by 10 bases, with 7 bases of the junction left unmatched. The CDR3 runs 13 residues. DNA for the CDR3: TGTGCCAGCAGCCCCGCGACAGGGAGAAAACTGTTTTTT. This translates into CASSPATGRKLFF.

The rearrangement joins TRBV28 to TRBJ2-3; D is undetermined. The CDR3 length is 12 residues. V lost 5 bases, J lost 3 bases, and 6 bases lay in between. The germline CDR1 and CDR2 sequences are MDHEN and SYDVKM. The CDR3: CASSILTDTQYF. For the CDR3, the DNA is TGTGCCAGCAGTATCCTGACAGATACGCAGTATTTT.

J is TRBJ1-6 and V is TRBV12-3 or TRBV12-4; weak D call: TRBD1 (5 bases). CDR3 length: 15 residues. The ends were cut back, 1 base at V and 7 bases at J, with 11 bases in the middle. DNA of the CDR3: TGTGCCAGCAGTTTAGTTGGAGGGGTGAATTCACCCCTCCACTTT. Translation gives CASSLVGGVNSPLHF.

V is TRBV6-2 or TRBV6-3 and J is TRBJ2-1; TRBD1 aligns across 9 bases. J lost 5 bases, V lost 0 bases, and 5 bases had no gene match. The CDR3 extends over 16 amino acids. Germline CDR1 MNHEY, CDR2 SVGEGT. In DNA form, the CDR3 reads TGTGCCAGCAGTTACTCCGGGACAGGGAGGAACAATGAGCAGTTCTTC. Translating it yields CASSYSGTGRNNEQFF.

This clonotype was seen a few times. The gene calls are TRBV7-9 and TRBJ2-7, with 8 positions matching TRBD1. This CDR3 spans 17 amino acids. Germline V gene data show CDR1 as SEHNR and CDR2 as FQNEAQ (reference sequence). Trimming took 4 bases from V and 5 from J; bases not matched to a gene: 16. The CDR3: CASSYPRWAGGGHEQYF. The CDR3 DNA sequence: TGTGCCAGCAGCTACCCCAGGTGGGCAGGGGGCGGCCACGAGCAGTACTTC.

The chain recombines TRBV20-1 with TRBJ2-1; 10 positions agree with TRBD2. The CDR3 is 15 residues long. Germline V gene sequence: CDR1 DFQATT, CDR2 SNEGSKA (reference sequence). J gave up 9 bases and V 7 bases, and 15 bases lay outside the gene matches. CDR3 protein: CSVRNPSGGIFEQFF. DNA of the CDR3: TGCAGTGTCAGGAATCCTAGCGGGGGAATTTTTGAGCAGTTCTTC.

This clonotype has a handful of counts. V gene TRBV7-8 combines with J gene TRBJ1-5, with D uncertain. Germline assignment: CDR1 SGHVS and CDR2 FQNEAQ. Deletions cut 0 bases from V and 6 bases from J, with 6 bases between. The CDR3 has 13 amino acids. CDR3 nucleotides: TGTGCCAGCAGCTTAGCGAGGGTTCAGCCCCAGCATTTT. It yields the protein CASSLARVQPQHF.

This clonotype was counted only a few times. The J gene is TRBJ1-2, the V gene TRBV5-1, with 7 bases lining up with TRBD1. The CDR3 length is 13 residues. Looked up from germline, CDR1 is SGHRS and CDR2 is YFSETQ. Trimming removed 4 bases from V and 6 bases from J; junction bases left unmatched: 6. CDR3 coding DNA: TGCGCCAGCAGCCCGACAGGGCCCGATGGCTACACCTTC. As protein: CASSPTGPDGYTF.

In its sample, this clonotype was seen many times. This chain connects TRBV4-2 to TRBJ2-2; D not resolved. V dropped 0 bases and J dropped 9 bases, with 8 bases sitting between them. CDR1 and CDR2 (germline): LGHNA, YNFKEQ. The CDR3 consists of 13 residues. The CDR3 sequence: CASSQELNWELFF. The CDR3 DNA sequence: TGTGCCAGCAGCCAAGAACTAAACTGGGAGCTGTTTTTT.